Listed below are T cell receptor beta chains from one sample, sequenced in a study of blood T cell repertoires in COVID-19. Method: immunoSEQ multiplex PCR; TCRdb's copy keeps in-frame clones and lacks some. The repertoire consists of around 64,000 clones, with approximately 78% occurring once and the leading ten covering 10% to 15%. The sample taken for sequencing was peripheral blood. The origin of the receptors is a human donor in a cohort sampled during active COVID-19. Each CDR3 is given with its conserved first and last residue. A D gene is named only where the DNA matches it firmly. Part of the rows lack a size; the others show once, few, many or a class for expanded clones.

j_call d_call cdr3_length v_call clone_size cdr3_nt cdr3_aa
TRBJ1-2 TRBD1 16 TRBV28 . TGTGCCAGCACCTTCCCCGGACAGGCTGATAACTATGGCTACACCTTC CASTFPGQADNYGYTF
TRBJ2-5 TRBD1 16 TRBV5-1 . TGCGCCAGCAGCTTGGCACGACAGGGGTCAGGGGAGACCCAGTACTTC CASSLARQGSGETQYF
TRBJ2-5 TRBD1 14 TRBV18 . TGTGCCAGCTCCCCGGGACAGCCCCGAGAGACCCAGTACTTC CASSPGQPRETQYF
TRBJ2-1 TRBD1 14 TRBV2 . TGTGCCAGCAGGGGACAGGGGAACTACAATGAGCAGTTCTTC CASRGQGNYNEQFF
TRBJ2-1 TRBD1 12 TRBV29-1 . TGCAGCGCCGGGACAGGGGGCGGTGAGCAGTTCTTC CSAGTGGGEQFF
TRBJ2-1 . 15 TRBV6-2/TRBV6-3 . TGTGCCAGCAGTAAGACTAGTACCCTTTTATATGAGCAGTTCTTC CASSKTSTLLYEQFF
TRBJ1-5 TRBD1 15 TRBV6-6 . TGTGCCAGCTCCCTTGTGACAGGGTACAATCAGCCCCAGCATTTT CASSLVTGYNQPQHF
TRBJ2-5 . 15 TRBV5-6 . TGTGCCAGCAGCCTGCAGGGTGTAGGACAAGAGACCCAGTACTTC CASSLQGVGQETQYF
TRBJ2-5 . 12 TRBV3-1/TRBV3-2 . TGTGCCAGCAGCCTTTTCGGGGAGACCCAGTACTTC CASSLFGETQYF
TRBJ2-2 TRBD1 16 TRBV27 . TGTGCCAGCACCCTGGGGACAGGGGTAAACACCGGGGAGCTGTTTTTT CASTLGTGVNTGELFF
TRBJ1-4 . 14 TRBV7-8 . TGTGCCAGCAGCTTAGGCAGGGGTCCCGAAAAACTGTTTTTT CASSLGRGPEKLFF
TRBJ1-3 . 16 TRBV7-9 . TGTGCCAGCAGCTTAGCTGCCACTAGCTCTGGAAACACCATATATTTT CASSLAATSSGNTIYF
TRBJ2-3 . 14 TRBV10-3 . TGTGCCATCAGTGAGTCGGGGGGTACAGATACGCAGTATTTT CAISESGGTDTQYF
TRBJ2-3 . 14 TRBV5-4 . TGTGCCAGCAGCTGGGCCTTGAGCACAGATACGCAGTATTTT CASSWALSTDTQYF
TRBJ1-1 . 12 TRBV10-3 . TGTGCCACGGGGGGGACGTCCGCTGAAGCTTTCTTT CATGGTSAEAFF
TRBJ1-4 . 15 TRBV6-5 few TGTGCCAGCGGTAACAGGGACCTTACTAATGAAAAACTGTTTTTT CASGNRDLTNEKLFF
TRBJ1-6 . 17 TRBV5-1 once TGCGCCAGCAGCTTGGAGGACAGAGCTAATACTATTTCACCCCTCCACTTT CASSLEDRANTISPLHF
TRBJ2-2 TRBD1 15 TRBV5-1 . TGCGCCAGCAGCTTGGAGGGGGCTCGCACCGGGGAGCTGTTTTTT CASSLEGARTGELFF
TRBJ2-1 . 18 TRBV5-1 . TGCGCCAGCAGCAGGGGGTTGAGGCTTCAGGGATACTACAATGAGCAGTTCTTC CASSRGLRLQGYYNEQFF
TRBJ2-3 . 14 TRBV18 . TGTGCCAGCTCACCAGGGGCTAGCACAGATACGCAGTATTTT CASSPGASTDTQYF
TRBJ1-4 . 15 TRBV9 . TGTGCCAGCAGCGTATCGTCAAGGGGGTATGAAAAACTGTTTTTT CASSVSSRGYEKLFF
TRBJ2-5 . 13 TRBV7-2 . TGTGCCAGCAGCTCGCGACGGAGAGAGACCCAGTACTTC CASSSRRRETQYF
TRBJ1-6 . 12 TRBV28 few TGTGCCAGCAGTTTCCCAAATTCACCCCTCCACTTT CASSFPNSPLHF
TRBJ1-1 . 15 TRBV5-1 . TGCGCCAGCAGCCCCGCCGACAGGTCCACCACTGAAGCTTTCTTT CASSPADRSTTEAFF
TRBJ1-2 . 14 TRBV5-4 . TGTGCCAGCAGCTCCCAGACAGACTTCTATGGCTACACCTTC CASSSQTDFYGYTF
TRBJ1-2 TRBD1 16 TRBV10-2 . TGCGCCAGCAGTGAGCCGACGGGGACAGGGCGCGGAGGCTACACCTTC CASSEPTGTGRGGYTF
TRBJ1-5 . 16 TRBV2 . TGTGCCAGCACCGAGGGCGCCCTAGAGAGCAATCAGCCCCAGCATTTT CASTEGALESNQPQHF
TRBJ2-7 TRBD1 17 TRBV30 . TGTGCCTGGAGTGCCTTCCTACCGGGACAGGGGTCCTACGAGCAGTACTTC CAWSAFLPGQGSYEQYF
TRBJ1-2 TRBD1 14 TRBV3-1/TRBV3-2 . TGTGCCAGCAGCCACAGGACAGGGACCTATGGCTACACCTTC CASSHRTGTYGYTF
TRBJ2-3 TRBD2 15 TRBV7-2 . TGTGCCAGCAGCTTTGACGGGGGGGCTTCAGATACGCAGTATTTT CASSFDGGASDTQYF
TRBJ1-2 . 13 TRBV18 . TGTGCCAGCTCACCACGGGAAGGGGGTGGCTACACCTTC CASSPREGGGYTF
TRBJ2-6 . 17 TRBV10-3 . TGTGCCATCAGTTTTAACAGGGACGGCTCTGGGGCCAACGTCCTGACTTTC CAISFNRDGSGANVLTF
TRBJ1-5 TRBD1 20 TRBV28 . TGTGCCAGCAGTTTATGGGGGACAGGGAGGGCCCTCCGCGGCAATCAGCCCCAGCATTTT CASSLWGTGRALRGNQPQHF
TRBJ1-1 . 15 TRBV5-1 . TGCGCCAGCAGCTTGGCCCAGGGGAGAATCACTGAAGCTTTCTTT CASSLAQGRITEAFF
TRBJ1-6 . 14 TRBV5-1 . TGCGCCAGCAGCTTGGTTCCGGGACAATCACCCCTCCACTTT CASSLVPGQSPLHF
TRBJ2-3 TRBD2 16 TRBV3-1/TRBV3-2 once TGTGCCAGCAGCCAAGAACCGGGGGGGCGGGCAGATACGCAGTATTTT CASSQEPGGRADTQYF
TRBJ2-3 TRBD1 16 TRBV5-1 . TGCGCCAGCAACCGGGGACAGGGGCCTATCACAGATACGCAGTATTTT CASNRGQGPITDTQYF
TRBJ2-5 . 20 TRBV5-4 once TGTGCCAGCAGCTTGACCTACCTTAGCCGTCCCTGGGAGGTCCAAGAGACCCAGTACTTC CASSLTYLSRPWEVQETQYF
TRBJ2-5 . 13 TRBV9 . TGTGCCAGCAGCGTAAGTAGCGCAGAGACCCAGTACTTC CASSVSSAETQYF
TRBJ2-2 . 15 TRBV5-1 once TGCGCCAGCAGCTTGGGTCAGGTGACCACCGGGGAGCTGTTTTTT CASSLGQVTTGELFF
TRBJ1-1 . 12 TRBV5-6 . TGTGCCAGCAGCTTCGGACAGACTGAATCTTTCTTT CASSFGQTESFF
TRBJ1-2 TRBD1 16 TRBV18 . TGTGCCAGCTCCCCTCCGGGACAGGGGGCGAACTATGGCTACACCTTC CASSPPGQGANYGYTF
TRBJ1-3 TRBD1 18 TRBV4-1 . TGCGCCAGCAGCCAAGAATTGAGGAGACAGGGGGCTGGAAACACCATATATTTT CASSQELRRQGAGNTIYF